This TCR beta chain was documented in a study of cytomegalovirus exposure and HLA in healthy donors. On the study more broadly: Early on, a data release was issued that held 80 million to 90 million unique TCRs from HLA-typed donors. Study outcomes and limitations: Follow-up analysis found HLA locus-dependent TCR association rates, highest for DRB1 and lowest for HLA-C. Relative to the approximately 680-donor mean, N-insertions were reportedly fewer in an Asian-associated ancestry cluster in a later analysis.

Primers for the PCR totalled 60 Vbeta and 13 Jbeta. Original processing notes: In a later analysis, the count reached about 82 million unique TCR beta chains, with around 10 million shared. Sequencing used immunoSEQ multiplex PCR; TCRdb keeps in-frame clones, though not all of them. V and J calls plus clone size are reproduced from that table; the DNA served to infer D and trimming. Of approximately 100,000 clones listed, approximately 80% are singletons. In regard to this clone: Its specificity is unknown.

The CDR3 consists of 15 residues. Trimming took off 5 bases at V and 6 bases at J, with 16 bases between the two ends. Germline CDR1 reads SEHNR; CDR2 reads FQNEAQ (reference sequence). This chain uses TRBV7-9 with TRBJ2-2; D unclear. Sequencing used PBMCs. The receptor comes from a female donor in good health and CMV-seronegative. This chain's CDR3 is CASSLLLSLPGELFF. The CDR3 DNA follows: TGTGCCAGCAGCCTCCTTTTAAGCCTTCCCGGGGAGCTGTTTTTT.